Shown below are 30 T cell receptor beta chains from a single sample sequenced in a study of CD8 T cells in ankylosing spondylitis. Study-wide findings and caveats: Apparently characteristic of ankylosing spondylitis blood was a TCR beta motif (eight highly homologous variants).

TCRdb itself ran the 5' RACE reads through MiXCR, one entry per CDR3 protein. This table holds about 500,000 distinct CDR3 sequences, about 12% found once. These TCRs are of unknown antigen specificity. The specimen sequenced was blood, either unsorted or a sorted T cell fraction (not recorded which). The receptors were gathered from a male donor with ankylosing spondylitis.

The chain has TRBV20-1 and TRBJ1-5; D may be TRBD1 (6 bases). The ends were cut back, 1 base at V and 4 bases at J, with 11 bases in the middle. CDR1 and CDR2 (germline): DFQATT, SNEGSKA (reference sequence). CDR3 length equals 14 residues. The CDR3 coding sequence is TGCAGTGCTAGAGTGGGCAGGGGTAATCAGCCCCAGCATTTT. Its translation is CSARVGRGNQPQHF.

The V and J genes are TRBV18 and TRBJ1-2; D gene unclear. This CDR3 region has 13 residues. The ends were cut back, 5 bases at V and 4 bases at J, with 11 bases in the middle. Germline-derived CDR1 and CDR2 are KGHSH and LQKENI. This CDR3 is CASSTREIYGYTF. The DNA of the CDR3 is TGTGCCAGCTCAACTAGGGAAATCTATGGCTACACCTTC.

In this sample, this clonotype turned up a few times. The CDR3 DNA reads TGTGCCAGCAGCTTCGAGGTCGGCGAGCAGTACGTC. Amino acids: CASSFEVGEQYV. The chain employs TRBV7-9 and TRBJ2-7; D remains ambiguous. V lost 3 bases, J lost 6 bases, and 9 bases lay in between. There are 12 residues in the CDR3. From germline, CDR1 is SEHNR and CDR2 FQNEAQ (reference sequence).

This clonotype was observed at least ten times. This chain links TRBV6-1 with TRBJ1-1, with D perhaps TRBD1 (5 bases). The CDR3 contains 17 residues. CDR1 is MNHNS, CDR2 SASEGT, per germline. The ends were cut back, 6 bases at V and 2 bases at J, with 22 bases in the middle. The CDR3 sequence: CASREIPPRAGNTEAFF. In nucleotides, the CDR3 is TGTGCCAGCAGGGAGATCCCCCCCAGGGCGGGTAACACTGAAGCTTTCTTT.

This clonotype was detected a few times. The chain recombines TRBV9 with TRBJ1-2; the D gene is possibly TRBD1 (5 bases). Germline V gene data show CDR1 as SGDLS and CDR2 as YYNGEE. V dropped 3 bases and J dropped 2 bases, with 8 bases sitting between them. CDR3 size: 13 residues. CDR3 sequence reads: CASSGGLNYGYTF. The CDR3 DNA is TGTGCCAGCAGCGGGGGCCTGAACTATGGCTACACCTTC.

This clonotype was seen a handful of times. The chain joins TRBV29-1 to TRBJ1-3; D possibly corresponds to TRBD1 (5 bases). The CDR3 is made up of 13 amino acids. The V end was cut by 6 bases, the J end by 4 bases, with 13 bases between. The germline V gene encodes CDR1 SQVTM and CDR2 ANQGSEA. The CDR3 loop reads CSVFQGPGNTIYF. For the CDR3, the DNA is TGCAGCGTCTTCCAGGGACCCGGAAACACCATATATTTT.

Notes on this clonotype: At one end the junction does not follow the germline gene, possibly because of a read error. The genes are TRBV20-1 and TRBJ2-3, with TRBD2 matching over 7 bases. Germline V lookup: CDR1 DFQATT, CDR2 SNEGSKA (reference sequence). There are 14 residues in the CDR3. The CDR3: CSARAASGTDAQYF. The CDR3 DNA reads TGCAGTGCTAGAGCGGCTAGCGGCACAGATGCGCAGTATTTT.

The J gene is TRBJ2-1, the V gene TRBV20-1; TRBD2 agrees at 12 bases. The CDR3 runs to 14 residues. CDR1 DFQATT and CDR2 SNEGSKA come from the germline V gene (reference sequence). The V segment lost 5 bases and the J segment 7 bases; nucleotides outside the gene matches: 6. The CDR3 reads CSAPTSGRANEQFF. CDR3 coding DNA: TGCAGTGCTCCGACTAGCGGGAGAGCTAATGAGCAGTTCTTC.

This clonotype was counted only a few times. The gene calls are TRBV5-1 and TRBJ2-1, with D possibly called TRBD1 or TRBD2 (5 bases each). V was pared by 1 base and J by 7 bases, with 12 bases between. Germline-derived CDR1 and CDR2 are SGHRS and YFSETQ. This CDR3 is built from 14 residues. The CDR3 sequence is CASSLLGRENEQFF. CDR3 in DNA: TGCGCCAGCAGCTTGTTGGGCAGGGAGAATGAGCAGTTCTTC.

Ten or more counts support this clonotype. V is TRBV7-8 and J is TRBJ2-1; D is perhaps TRBD1 (6 bases). The CDR3 totals 14 residues. CDR1 is SGHVS and CDR2 is FQNEAQ in the germline V gene. With 5 bases removed from V and 4 bases from J, the gap between germline ends came to 12 bases. In nucleotides, the CDR3 is TGTGCCAGCAGCACCGGGACAAGATACAATGAGCAGTTCTTC. Translated, it gives CASSTGTRYNEQFF.

At least ten counts were recorded for this clonotype. The CDR3 is CASSWDIYSYNEQFF. In DNA, the CDR3 is TGTGCCAGCAGCTGGGACATATACTCCTACAATGAGCAGTTCTTC. The chain joins TRBV7-9 to TRBJ2-1; perhaps TRBD1 as D (6 bases). CDR1 is SEHNR and CDR2 is FQNEAQ in the germline V gene (reference sequence). The CDR3 totals 15 residues. V was clipped by 4 bases and J by 0 bases, with 10 bases between them.

In its sample, this clonotype was seen many times. This chain uses TRBV12-3 or TRBV12-4 with TRBJ2-5; 11 positions agree with TRBD2. Losses at the gene ends were 6 bases for V and 2 bases for J; bases not matched to a gene: 5. The CDR3 runs 15 residues. As DNA, the CDR3 is TGTGCCAGCAGCCCTCGACTAGCGGGACAAGAGACCCAGTACTTC. Translated: CASSPRLAGQETQYF.

The rearrangement uses TRBV5-1 and TRBJ1-1; 8 nucleotides align to TRBD1. V was pared by 4 bases and J by 5 bases, with 7 bases of the junction left unmatched. CDR3 length: 14 amino acids. Germline loops: CDR1 SGHRS, CDR2 YFSETQ. CDR3 sequence reads: CASSVDRVGTEAFF. CDR3 nucleotides: TGCGCCAGCAGCGTGGACAGGGTTGGTACTGAAGCTTTCTTT.

This sequence joins TRBV4-1 and TRBJ2-7, with 11 nucleotides matching TRBD2. V gave up 4 bases and J gave up 0 bases; unmatched junction bases: 8. The germline V gene has CDR1 MGHRA and CDR2 YSYEKL. The CDR3 loop spans 17 amino acids. CDR3 amino acids: CASSPKLTSGSSYEQYV. Written as DNA, the CDR3 is TGCGCCAGCAGCCCGAAACTCACTAGCGGGAGCTCCTACGAGCAGTACGTC.

This clonotype was seen many times. J is TRBJ1-2 and V is TRBV7-2; 7 bases map to TRBD1. This CDR3 is built from 13 residues. Germline lookup yields CDR1 SGHTA and CDR2 FQGNSA. V lost 4 bases, J lost 9 bases, and 8 bases stayed unmatched. CDR3 bases: TGTGCCAGCAGCTCCAGACAGGGAGTAAGCTACACCTTC. This sequence encodes CASSSRQGVSYTF.

Many counts were recorded for this clonotype. The chain employs TRBV29-1 and TRBJ2-2; 8 positions agree with TRBD2. V lost 4 bases and J lost 4; bases outside the gene matches: 8. Germline CDR1 is SQVTM and CDR2 is ANQGSEA. This CDR3 has 15 residues. The CDR3 loop reads CSVVPGGLGTGELFF. CDR3 DNA sequence: TGCAGCGTTGTTCCGGGAGGGCTTGGCACCGGGGAGCTGTTTTTT.

The chain uses TRBV25-1 and TRBJ2-3; tentatively, D is TRBD1 or TRBD2 (5 bases each). Germline lookup yields CDR1 MGHDK and CDR2 SYGVNS. The CDR3 spans 16 residues. The germline V and J ends were trimmed by 3 bases and 2 bases, with 15 bases remaining between them. The CDR3 DNA sequence: TGTGCCAGCAGTGACCCCAGGGTAGCGTCCACAGATACGCAGTATTTT. As protein: CASSDPRVASTDTQYF.

This chain joins TRBV20-1 and TRBJ2-1; D might be TRBD2 (6 bases). This CDR3 region has 15 residues. The germline V gene encodes CDR1 DFQATT and CDR2 SNEGSKA (reference sequence). V was cut by 6 bases and J by 4 bases, with 19 bases left in between. As DNA, the CDR3 is TGCAGTGCGGCAGTAGCGGCCCCGGAATACAATGAGCAGTTCTTC. Its protein product is CSAAVAAPEYNEQFF.

This clonotype was detected only a few times. The genes are TRBV6-6 and TRBJ1-1, with D tentatively TRBD1 (5 bases). The V gene's germline CDR1 is MNHNY and CDR2 SVGAGI (reference sequence). CDR3 size: 13 residues. With 8 bases removed from V and 5 bases from J, the gap between germline ends came to 15 bases. This chain's CDR3 is CASGEGFRTEAFF. CDR3 DNA: TGTGCCAGCGGAGAGGGGTTTCGTACTGAAGCTTTCTTT.

The V gene is TRBV27, the J gene TRBJ2-3, with 10 bases matching TRBD1. CDR1 and CDR2 from the germline V gene are MNHEY and SMNVEV (reference sequence). This CDR3 is built from 18 residues. The junction had 12 bases not matched to a gene; V was cut back by 3 bases and J by 3 bases. The CDR3 here is CASSLRDRGLSRTDTQYF. The CDR3, as DNA: TGTGCCAGCAGTTTGCGGGACAGGGGACTATCTAGGACAGATACGCAGTATTTT.

This clonotype was detected a few times. J is TRBJ2-1 and V is TRBV5-1; 11 nucleotides align to TRBD2. The CDR3 is 15 residues long. In germline, CDR1 is SGHRS, CDR2 YFSETQ. V gave up 3 bases and J gave up 12 bases; unmatched junction bases: 11. CDR3 DNA: TGCGCCAGCAGCTCGGGACTAGCGGATTTTTGGGGGCAGTTCTTC. It translates to CASSSGLADFWGQFF. The whole variable domain, filled in from reference TRBV5-1 and TRBJ2-1, reads KAGVTQTPRYLIKTRGQQVTLSCSPISGHRSVSWYQQTPGQGLQFLFEYFSETQRNKGNFPGRFSGRQFSNSRSEMNVSTLELGDSALYLCASSSGLADFWGQFFGPGTRLTVL.

The sample holds a few counts of this clonotype. The chain recombines TRBV5-1 with TRBJ2-3, with D possibly being TRBD2 (5 bases). The V gene's germline CDR1 is SGHRS and CDR2 YFSETQ. The CDR3 is 14 residues long. With 4 bases removed from V and 6 bases from J, the gap between germline ends came to 15 bases. The CDR3 DNA is TGCGCCAGCAGCCCCCAGCCCTCGGGGGATACGCAGTATTTT. This sequence encodes CASSPQPSGDTQYF.

This clonotype was seen ten or more times. This chain links TRBV24-1 with TRBJ2-1; TRBD1 agrees at 7 bases. CDR1 is KGHDR, CDR2 SFDVKD, per germline. This CDR3 region has 16 residues. Trimming took 5 bases from V and 3 from J; bases not matched to a gene: 9. The CDR3, as DNA: TGTGCCACCAGTGCCCCTGACAGGGTAGGCTACAATGAGCAGTTCTTC. This translates into CATSAPDRVGYNEQFF.

The table lists this clonotype with a count of one. CDR3 DNA: TGTGCCAGTAGTATAGGGACCTATCAGCCCCAGCATTTT. Amino acids: CASSIGTYQPQHF. This chain connects TRBV19 to TRBJ1-5; D not certain. The CDR3 has 13 amino acids. Trimming left V 1 base short and J 5 bases short, with 6 bases between. Germline V gene lookup returns CDR1 LNHDA and CDR2 SQIVND (reference sequence).

This sequence joins TRBV5-4 and TRBJ2-3; 8 bases are a match to TRBD2. J lost 9 bases, V lost 4 bases, and 7 bases had no gene match. The CDR3 consists of 13 residues. CDR1 SGHNT and CDR2 YYREEE come from the germline V gene (reference sequence). CDR3 coding DNA: TGTGCCAGCAGCGCCGGGGGGGCCGGGACGCAGTATTTT. It specifies CASSAGGAGTQYF.

The rearrangement uses TRBV20-1 and TRBJ2-3, with 7 bases aligning to TRBD1. Trimming took 6 bases from V and 0 from J; bases not matched to a gene: 9. CDR1 and CDR2 (germline): DFQATT, SNEGSKA (reference sequence). This CDR3 is built from 15 residues. DNA of the CDR3: TGCAGTGCCTTGAACGGACAGGCTAGCACAGATACGCAGTATTTT. It yields the protein CSALNGQASTDTQYF.

CDR3 sequence reads: CAWSVSLGETQYF. The CDR3 DNA is TGTGCCTGGAGTGTATCTTTGGGAGAGACCCAGTACTTC. The chain employs TRBV30 and TRBJ2-5, with D hard to call. This CDR3 is 13 amino acids long. V was shortened by 0 bases and J by 4 bases, with 9 bases between the two germline ends. CDR1 is GTSNPN, CDR2 SVGIG, per germline (reference sequence).

This clonotype appeared many times. The CDR3 spells CASSFQATNTEAFF. In nucleotides, the CDR3 is TGTGCCAGCAGCTTCCAGGCCACGAACACTGAAGCTTTCTTT. The chain uses TRBV7-9 and TRBJ1-1; D remains ambiguous. CDR3 length: 14 amino acids. Germline CDR1 reads SEHNR; CDR2 reads FQNEAQ (reference sequence). V gave up 3 bases and J gave up 1 base, with 9 bases separating them.

The V call is TRBV20-1, the J call TRBJ1-1; a weak D match, TRBD1 (5 bases). The germline CDR1 and CDR2 sequences are DFQATT and SNEGSKA (reference sequence). The CDR3 sequence is 12 residues long. Trimming stripped 6 bases from V and 0 bases from J, with 8 bases between. The DNA of the CDR3 is TGCAGTGCCCAGACAGTGAACACTGAAGCTTTCTTT. Translation gives CSAQTVNTEAFF.

The chain combines TRBV3-1 with TRBJ2-3, with D possibly being TRBD2 (5 bases). V was clipped by 0 bases and J by 6 bases, with 10 bases between them. CDR3 size: 14 residues. Germline-derived CDR1 and CDR2 are LGHDT and YNNKEL (reference sequence). For the CDR3, the DNA is TGTGCCAGCAGCCAAGATTCCGGACTGGATACGCAGTATTTT. Translation gives CASSQDSGLDTQYF.